This entry lists 21 T cell receptor beta chains sequenced from one sample in a study of shared clonotypes between healthy human individuals. Naivety among CD8 cells was defined by CD45RO negativity and positive CCR7 selection, thereby excluding terminally differentiated effector memory CD45RA+ cells. TCRdb's copy holds only in-frame clones and misses some; the assay was immunoSEQ multiplex PCR. Seen here are around 2,000,000 clones, less than 95% observed once, and the top ten hold about 1.1%. Sequencing used naive CD8+ T cells sorted from blood. The receptors were gathered from a young man in good health.

The rearrangement links TRBV30 to TRBJ2-4, with D possibly matching TRBD1 (5 bases). CDR1 is GTSNPN and CDR2 is SVGIG in the germline V gene (reference sequence). V was shortened by 4 bases and J by 5 bases, with 9 bases between the two germline ends. The CDR3 has 12 amino acids. CDR3 coding DNA: TGTGCCTGGAAGGGGTTGGAAAACATTCAGTACTTC. Translated: CAWKGLENIQYF.

The gene calls are TRBV5-6 and TRBJ1-4; the D is unclear. Per germline, CDR1 SGHDT and CDR2 YYEEEE. V was shortened by 0 bases and J by 5 bases, with 5 bases between the two germline ends. The CDR3 has 13 amino acids. The CDR3 loop is CASSLASNEKLFF. For the CDR3, the DNA is TGTGCCAGCAGCTTGGCCTCAAATGAAAAACTGTTTTTT.

The chain employs TRBV15 and TRBJ2-5; D possibly corresponds to TRBD2 (5 bases). Trimming took off 8 bases at V and 5 bases at J, with 21 bases between the two ends. This CDR3 is built from 15 residues. Germline V gene sequence: CDR1 LNHNV, CDR2 YYDKDF (reference sequence). The CDR3 reads CATSLIGGLWETQYF. Written as DNA, the CDR3 is TGTGCCACCTCACTAATCGGAGGCCTCTGGGAGACCCAGTACTTC.

The chain links TRBV28 to TRBJ1-6; D is uncertain. Between the trimmed V and J ends, which lost 2 bases and 8 bases, there was a span of 10 bases. The CDR3 totals 14 residues. Germline loops: CDR1 MDHEN, CDR2 SYDVKM. CDR3 sequence: CASSLPGEYSPLHF. CDR3 DNA: TGTGCCAGCAGTTTACCGGGTGAATATTCACCCCTCCACTTT.

The V call is TRBV9, the J call TRBJ1-2, with D possibly TRBD1 on 5 matching bases. There are 15 residues in the CDR3. V shed 2 bases and J shed 2 bases, with 13 bases lying between them. CDR1 is SGDLS, CDR2 YYNGEE, per germline. The CDR3 spells CASSVGGPENYGYTF. The CDR3 coding sequence is TGTGCCAGCAGCGTTGGGGGACCAGAGAACTATGGCTACACCTTC.

This clone showed up just a few times. The V call is TRBV10-3, the J call TRBJ1-2, with D maybe TRBD1 (6 bases). The length of the CDR3 is 13 residues. Germline V gene data show CDR1 as ENHRY and CDR2 as SYGVKD. V was trimmed by 4 bases and J by 4 bases, leaving 10 bases between them. CDR3 residues: CAISATGPYGYTF. In nucleotides, the CDR3 is TGTGCCATCAGTGCTACAGGGCCCTATGGCTACACCTTC.

The chain uses TRBV29-1 and TRBJ2-6, with TRBD1 identical over 9 bases. This CDR3 is 16 amino acids long. V shed 2 bases, J shed 2 bases, and the junction held 4 bases outside the gene matches. CDR1 and CDR2 from the germline V gene are SQVTM and ANQGSEA. CDR3 in DNA: TGCAGCGTTGAACGGAGGACAGGGGCTGGGGCCAACGTCCTGACTTTC. Encoded protein: CSVERRTGAGANVLTF.

The rearrangement links TRBV4-1 to TRBJ2-3, with TRBD2 as a possible D gene (5 bases). The V end was cut by 2 bases, the J end by 7 bases, with 7 bases between. Germline V gives CDR1 MGHRA, CDR2 YSYEKL. The CDR3 runs 12 residues. DNA of the CDR3: TGCGCCAGCAGCCAATCCGGGAATACGCAGTATTTT. Amino acids: CASSQSGNTQYF.

Remarks on this clone: The same CDR3 arises from other DNA sequences in this sample as well. This chain uses TRBV6-5 with TRBJ1-1; D is unclear. V lost 2 bases and J lost 2, with 6 bases in between. The germline CDR1 and CDR2 sequences are MNHEY and SVGAGI. This CDR3 region has 13 residues. Here the CDR3 DNA reads TGTGCCAGCAGTTACGCGAGTAACACTGAAGCTTTCTTT. Translated: CASSYASNTEAFF.

DNA for the CDR3: TGTGCCAGCAGCTCACCCTGGGGACTACCCCCGGAGACCCAGTACTTC. Its protein product is CASSSPWGLPPETQYF. This chain joins TRBV7-6 and TRBJ2-5, with 7 bases fitting TRBD2. The germline V gene has CDR1 SGHVS and CDR2 FNYEAQ. The CDR3 runs to 16 residues. Trimming at V came to 4 bases and at J to 5 bases, leaving 13 bases not matched to a gene.

In its sample, this clone was seen once. Distinct nucleotide sequences in the sample also encode this CDR3. This chain links TRBV4-1 with TRBJ1-2; D gene ambiguous. This CDR3 spans 15 amino acids. The germline V gene encodes CDR1 MGHRA and CDR2 YSYEKL. V was pared by 0 bases and J by 0 bases, with 8 bases between. DNA of the CDR3: TGCGCCAGCAGCCAAGAGGCAGGTACTAACTATGGCTACACCTTC. Its translation: CASSQEAGTNYGYTF.

A word on this clone: This same CDR3 is encoded by further DNA sequences in the sample. The chain uses TRBV11-2 and TRBJ2-7; TRBD2 matches at 8 bases. The germline gives CDR1 SGHAT, CDR2 FQNNGV. This CDR3 has 13 amino acids. V lost 5 bases and J lost 2; bases outside the gene matches: 2. Here the CDR3 reads CASSPGGTYEQYF. The CDR3 DNA reads as TGTGCCAGCAGCCCGGGGGGGACCTACGAGCAGTACTTC.

V gene TRBV13 combines with J gene TRBJ1-1; D is uncertain. Per germline, CDR1 PRHDT and CDR2 FYEKMQ (reference sequence). The length of the CDR3 is 13 residues. Deletions cut 6 bases from V and 5 bases from J, with 13 bases between. The CDR3 DNA reads TGTGCCAGCAGTTTACTCCCGGGGACTGAAGCTTTCTTT. It codes for CASSLLPGTEAFF.

The chain links TRBV5-6 to TRBJ2-7; no clear D gene. Germline assignment: CDR1 SGHDT and CDR2 YYEEEE. The CDR3 has 12 amino acids. The ends were cut back, 2 bases at V and 4 bases at J, with 7 bases in the middle. CDR3 nucleotides: TGTGCCAGCAGCTTTCTGGGGTACGAGCAGTACTTC. Amino acids: CASSFLGYEQYF.

The chain combines TRBV2 with TRBJ2-1; D might be TRBD2 (7 bases). The germline V and J ends were trimmed by 9 bases and 5 bases, with 20 bases remaining between them. In germline, CDR1 is SNHLY, CDR2 FYNNEI. This CDR3 comprises 15 residues. CDR3 DNA sequence: TGTGCCAGGACTGCCGGGGGGCCCCCCCACAATGAGCAGTTCTTC. It specifies CARTAGGPPHNEQFF.

For this clone: Other DNA sequences in the same sample also yield this CDR3. The chain links TRBV11-2 to TRBJ2-7; D could derive from TRBD1 or TRBD2 (5 bases each). Between the trimmed V and J ends, which lost 8 bases and 6 bases, there was a span of 8 bases. Germline-derived CDR1 and CDR2 are SGHAT and FQNNGV. This CDR3 is built from 10 residues. The CDR3 loop is CASGGSEQYF. DNA of the CDR3: TGTGCCAGCGGGGGTTCCGAGCAGTACTTC.

The chain has TRBV11-2 and TRBJ1-1; D possibly corresponds to TRBD1 (5 bases). CDR3 length: 16 residues. Per germline, CDR1 SGHAT and CDR2 FQNNGV. V was clipped by 4 bases and J by 2 bases, with 17 bases between them. Here the CDR3 reads CASSSPDSLLNTEAFF. For the CDR3, the DNA is TGTGCCAGCAGCTCGCCAGACAGCCTCCTAAACACTGAAGCTTTCTTT.

The rearrangement links TRBV4-1 to TRBJ2-1, with TRBD1 matching over 11 bases. From germline, CDR1 is MGHRA and CDR2 YSYEKL. The J segment lost 8 bases and the V segment lost 1 base, leaving 7 bases of the junction unmatched. The CDR3 length is 16 residues. CDR3 nucleotide sequence: TGCGCCAGCAGCCAAGTGGTGGGACAGGGGGTGTATGAGCAGTTCTTC. It translates to CASSQVVGQGVYEQFF.

This clone was counted a single time. V and J are TRBV14 and TRBJ2-7; 8 nucleotides align to TRBD1. Germline V CDR1 and CDR2: SGHDN, FVKESK. The J segment lost 1 base and the V segment lost 4 bases, leaving 6 bases of the junction unmatched. This CDR3 has 15 amino acids. The CDR3 nucleotides read TGTGCCAGCAGCCCCAGGACAGGGCCATCCTACGAGCAGTACTTC. Translation gives CASSPRTGPSYEQYF. The whole variable domain, remainder taken from reference TRBV14 and TRBJ2-7, is EAGVTQFPSHSVIEKGQTVTLRCDPISGHDNLYWYRRVMGKEIKFLLHFVKESKQDESGMPNNRFLAERTGGTYSTLKVQPAELEDSGVYFCASSPRTGPSYEQYFGPGTRLTVT.

This clone came up once. The chain recombines TRBV4-1 with TRBJ1-3; the match to TRBD1 covers 7 bases. The junction had 7 bases not matched to a gene; V was cut back by 1 base and J by 4 bases. This CDR3 is 16 amino acids long. Germline V lookup: CDR1 MGHRA, CDR2 YSYEKL. The CDR3 coding sequence is TGCGCCAGCAGCCAAGTGATGGCACAGGGGGGAAACACCATATATTTT. This sequence encodes CASSQVMAQGGNTIYF.

The chain uses TRBV7-2 and TRBJ2-7, with 9 bases that match TRBD1. The V and J ends lost 0 bases and 0 bases, in that order; junction bases with no gene match: 3. CDR1 is SGHTA, CDR2 FQGNSA, per germline. This CDR3 region has 16 residues. CDR3 DNA sequence: TGTGCCAGCAGCTTAGCGGGGACAGGGTTCTCCTACGAGCAGTACTTC. It codes for CASSLAGTGFSYEQYF.